This T cell receptor (beta chain) came from a study of blood T cell repertoires in COVID-19. Study-level background: Acute-phase and convalescent COVID-19 samples originated in the United States, Italy and Spain.

Participants came from roughly 25 US areas, aged roughly 18 to 90 years. Assignments of participants to cohorts depended upon their own reported clinical history. Donors of Cohort 3 who recovered were those that had two negative PCRs, clearance, or symptom resolution. The data were produced by immunoSEQ multiplex PCR, yet TCRdb's version contains in-frame clones alone and is incomplete. The sample carries about 280,000 clones, roughly 85% recorded once. CDR1 and CDR2 from the germline V gene are MDHEN and SYDVKM. The CDR3 runs to 14 residues. The germline V and J ends were trimmed by 6 bases and 7 bases, with 16 bases remaining between them.

This TCR was sampled from a woman between 45 and 65 years old who had recovered from COVID-19. The material sequenced was PBMCs or T cells enriched from blood (not recorded which). The chain recombines TRBV28 with TRBJ2-1, with D hard to call. The CDR3 DNA follows: TGTGCCAGCAGGCGTTCCCCCGCCGGGAATGAGCAGTTCTTC. It is translated as CASRRSPAGNEQFF.